Shown below are 21 T cell receptor beta chains from a single sample sequenced in a study of control samples from healthy donors and cancer patients. Repertoires were generated with immunoSEQ multiplex PCR, while TCRdb's copy carries only in-frame clones and drops some. The sample has about 130,000 clones, around nine tenths seen once. The sequencing sample was made of blood. The receptor source for this set is a man between 45 and 60 years old in good health.

The chain uses TRBV12-2 and TRBJ2-2. TRBV12-2 is a listed pseudogene. The CDR3 loop spans 17 amino acids. The CDR3 bases are TGTGCAAGTCGCACAGCGACCCCACCACGGGACACCGGGGAGCTGTTTTTT. Residues: CASRTATPPRDTGELFF.

Concerning this clone itself: This sample includes further DNA sequences coding for the same CDR3. This chain joins TRBV3-1 (or the pseudogene TRBV3-2) and TRBJ1-4; D might be TRBD1 (6 bases). This CDR3 is 11 amino acids long. Trimming took 8 bases from V and 8 from J, leaving 9 bases between them. In germline, CDR1 is LGHDT, CDR2 YNNKEL (reference sequence). CDR3 sequence (DNA): TGTGCCAGCCGAAGGGGGGAAAAACTGTTTTTT. Its protein product is CASRRGEKLFF.

V gene TRBV10-3 combines with J gene TRBJ2-1, with 7 bases fitting TRBD2. Germline V gene lookup returns CDR1 ENHRY and CDR2 SYGVKD. Trimming at V came to 0 bases and at J to 7 bases, leaving 9 bases not matched to a gene. The CDR3 contains 16 residues. The CDR3 DNA follows: TGTGCCATCAGTGAGTCGCGGGGGATTGATAGGAATGAGCAGTTCTTC. Translated, it gives CAISESRGIDRNEQFF.

The genes are TRBV21-1 and TRBJ2-2. TRBV21-1 is reported as a pseudogene. This CDR3 is 13 amino acids long. CDR3 sequence (DNA): TGTGCCAGCGGGGGTCAGGGCACCGGGGAGCTGTTTTTT. Translated, it gives CASGGQGTGELFF.

The chain recombines TRBV18 with TRBJ2-5; no reliable D call. Germline V gene lookup returns CDR1 KGHSH and CDR2 LQKENI. Trimming stripped 4 bases from V and 5 bases from J, with 8 bases between. CDR3 length equals 12 residues. The CDR3 loop reads CASSRDRETQYF. The CDR3 nucleotides read TGTGCCAGCTCACGGGATAGGGAGACCCAGTACTTC.

This chain joins TRBV2 and TRBJ1-6; tentative D call: TRBD1 (5 bases). Trimming removed 2 bases at V and 7 bases at J, with 12 bases between. The CDR3 is 15 amino acids. Germline CDR1 reads SNHLY; CDR2 reads FYNNEI. In nucleotides, the CDR3 is TGTGCCAGCAGTGAACAGGGCAGGGCAAATTCACCCCTCCACTTT. Translation gives CASSEQGRANSPLHF.

The V call is TRBV2, the J call TRBJ1-1; D not resolved. The V end was cut by 3 bases, the J end by 11 bases, with 13 bases between. CDR3 length equals 12 residues. Germline V gene sequence: CDR1 SNHLY, CDR2 FYNNEI. In DNA form, the CDR3 reads TGTGCCAGCAGTGATCCTGGGTTCGACGCTTTCTTT. Amino acids: CASSDPGFDAFF.

There are a few counts of this clone. J is TRBJ2-5 and V is TRBV19, with TRBD1 matching over 8 bases. Germline CDR1 is LNHDA and CDR2 is SQIVND (reference sequence). This CDR3 is 14 amino acids long. Unmatched junction bases numbered 7, after V lost 5 bases and J lost 5 bases. DNA of the CDR3: TGTGCCAGTAGTGAGAGGACAGGGCGGGAGACCCAGTACTTC. Its protein is CASSERTGRETQYF.

The J gene is TRBJ2-3, the V gene TRBV10-3, with 8 bases fitting TRBD2. This CDR3 region has 14 residues. Germline-derived CDR1 and CDR2 are ENHRY and SYGVKD. V lost 6 bases to trimming and J lost 0 bases; unmatched junction nucleotides: 2. CDR3 protein: CAISLAGSTDTQYF. The CDR3 DNA follows: TGTGCCATCAGCTTAGCGGGGAGCACAGATACGCAGTATTTT.

The rearrangement uses TRBV5-1 and TRBJ1-5; possibly TRBD1 for D (6 bases). CDR1 and CDR2 from the germline V gene are SGHRS and YFSETQ. The germline V and J ends were trimmed by 3 bases and 2 bases, with 12 bases remaining between them. The CDR3 has 15 amino acids. The CDR3 loop is CASSWSGEGNQPQHF. DNA of the CDR3: TGCGCCAGCAGCTGGTCAGGGGAAGGCAATCAGCCCCAGCATTTT.

In its sample, this clone was seen a few times. This chain links TRBV20-1 with TRBJ2-5; the match to TRBD1 covers 8 bases. Per germline, CDR1 DFQATT and CDR2 SNEGSKA (reference sequence). CDR3 length: 13 residues. J gave up 2 bases and V 3 bases, and 2 bases lay outside the gene matches. The CDR3 spells CSASGDRQETQYF. CDR3 in DNA: TGCAGTGCTAGTGGGGACAGGCAAGAGACCCAGTACTTC.

The chain carries TRBV20-1 and TRBJ2-3; D remains unclear. The CDR3 contains 11 residues. Germline assignment: CDR1 DFQATT and CDR2 SNEGSKA (reference sequence). V was cut by 3 bases and J by 4 bases, with 5 bases left in between. CDR3 amino acids: CSARGSDTQYF. The CDR3 DNA sequence: TGCAGTGCTAGGGGATCAGATACGCAGTATTTT.

This clone was found once. The CDR3, as DNA: TGTGCCAGCACTCACCCGGGACAGGCCGTCTACGAGCAGTACTTC. It specifies CASTHPGQAVYEQYF. The gene calls are TRBV6-5 and TRBJ2-7, with 8 bases aligning to TRBD1. The ends lost 7 bases at V and 3 bases at J; junction bases unmatched: 11. The CDR3 is 15 residues long. CDR1 and CDR2 from the germline V gene are MNHEY and SVGAGI.

The chain carries TRBV4-1 and TRBJ1-2; the match to TRBD1 covers 11 bases. CDR3 length equals 14 residues. V shed 0 bases, J shed 8 bases, and the junction held 2 bases outside the gene matches. Germline values: CDR1 MGHRA, CDR2 YSYEKL. Here the CDR3 DNA reads TGCGCCAGCAGCCAAGATAGGACAGGGGGCGGCTACACCTTC. It codes for CASSQDRTGGGYTF.

This chain links TRBV5-1 with TRBJ2-7; TRBD1 is a possible D gene (8 bases). This CDR3 has 16 amino acids. The germline CDR1 and CDR2 sequences are SGHRS and YFSETQ. Trimming took off 1 base at V and 2 bases at J, with 16 bases between the two ends. CDR3 protein: CASSLWATGGAYEQYF. The CDR3 DNA follows: TGCGCCAGCAGCTTGTGGGCCACAGGGGGGGCCTACGAGCAGTACTTC.

This clone has more than one count but fewer than ten. The CDR3 reads CASSELWSGTYEQYF. Here the CDR3 DNA reads TGTGCCAGCAGTGAGCTTTGGTCGGGGACCTACGAGCAGTACTTC. This chain connects TRBV6-1 to TRBJ2-7; possibly TRBD2 for D (5 bases). Trimming took off 3 bases at V and 2 bases at J, with 14 bases between the two ends. Germline V gives CDR1 MNHNS, CDR2 SASEGT. The CDR3 is 15 amino acids.

The CDR3 region is CASRGGLVHNEQFF. In DNA, the CDR3 is TGTGCCAGCAGGGGGGGCCTCGTACACAATGAGCAGTTCTTC. This chain uses TRBV25-1 with TRBJ2-1; D is tentatively TRBD1 or TRBD2 (6 bases each). V shed 6 bases and J shed 5 bases, with 14 bases lying between them. Germline lookup yields CDR1 MGHDK and CDR2 SYGVNS. The CDR3 spans 14 residues.

The chain is built from TRBV3-1 (or the pseudogene TRBV3-2) and TRBJ2-7; unclear D gene. Trimming shortened V by 4 bases and J by 0 bases, and 7 bases separated the two germline ends. Germline CDR1 and CDR2: LGHDT and YNNKEL (reference sequence). The CDR3 has 13 residues. Here the CDR3 DNA reads TGTGCCAGCAGCCTTCGGACCTCCTACGAGCAGTACTTC. Protein sequence: CASSLRTSYEQYF.

The gene calls are TRBV30 and TRBJ2-7, with 11 bases fitting TRBD2. From germline, CDR1 is GTSNPN and CDR2 SVGIG (reference sequence). With V trimmed by 2 bases and J by 7 bases, 7 bases remained unmatched. CDR3 length: 14 residues. In DNA form, the CDR3 reads TGTGCCTGGAGTTTTAGCGGGGGGGCCCGGGAGCAGTACTTC. Protein product: CAWSFSGGAREQYF.

The chain employs TRBV7-3 and TRBJ2-2; tentative D call: TRBD1 (6 bases). The CDR3 runs 15 residues. Germline CDR1 and CDR2: SGHTA and FQGTGA. V lost 5 bases to trimming and J lost 3 bases, with 13 bases between them. The CDR3 sequence: CASSQTGWDTGELFF. Written as DNA, the CDR3 is TGTGCCAGCAGCCAAACAGGGTGGGACACCGGGGAGCTGTTTTTT.

This chain links TRBV25-1 with TRBJ2-3; 10 bases line up with TRBD1. The CDR3 length is 15 residues. Germline V CDR1 and CDR2: MGHDK, SYGVNS. V shed 5 bases, J shed 1 base, and the junction held 3 bases outside the gene matches. CDR3 nucleotides: TGTGCCAGCAGTAAAGGGACAGGGGGCACAGATACGCAGTATTTT. Amino acids: CASSKGTGGTDTQYF.